These 22 T cell receptor beta chains share one sample of origin, sequenced in a study of shared clonotypes between healthy human individuals. Clones were read by immunoSEQ multiplex PCR, and TCRdb kept only the in-frame ones, dropping some. The data show about 600,000 clones, roughly 72% seen once. What was sequenced was PBMCs. The origin of the receptors is a woman aged 40 to 49 in good health. Some clones in this sample may be carry-over from other donors' samples.

In its sample, this clone was seen once. V is TRBV28 and J is TRBJ2-7; tentatively, D is TRBD1 or TRBD2 (5 bases each). In germline, CDR1 is MDHEN, CDR2 SYDVKM. This CDR3 contains 15 residues. V was shortened by 4 bases and J by 0 bases, with 13 bases between the two germline ends. In nucleotides, the CDR3 is TGTGCCAGCAGTTGGGCGCCAGGGAGCTCCTACGAGCAGTACTTC. Its translation is CASSWAPGSSYEQYF.

A word on this clone: Within the sample, other DNA sequences also encode this same CDR3. This chain links TRBV15 with TRBJ1-3; 11 bases match TRBD1. The CDR3 covers 15 residues. CDR1 and CDR2 from the germline V gene are LNHNV and YYDKDF (reference sequence). Trimming took 3 bases from V and 3 from J; bases not matched to a gene: 1. CDR3 DNA: TGTGCCACCAGCAGGGACAGGGGGCGTGGAAACACCATATATTTT. It yields the protein CATSRDRGRGNTIYF.

The CDR3 sequence is CASSSASGGEQFF. DNA for the CDR3: TGTGCCAGCAGCTCCGCGTCGGGGGGGGAGCAGTTCTTC. This chain joins TRBV7-3 and TRBJ2-1; 8 bases map to TRBD2. The CDR3 has 13 residues. The V gene end was trimmed by 4 bases and the J gene end by 10 bases; junction bases not matched to a gene: 6. Germline V gene sequence: CDR1 SGHTA, CDR2 FQGTGA.

The CDR3: CASSFQQRETYNEQFF. The CDR3 bases are TGTGCCAGCAGCTTCCAACAGCGGGAGACCTACAATGAGCAGTTCTTC. The J gene is TRBJ2-1, the V gene TRBV11-2, with 8 bases aligning to TRBD2. This CDR3 comprises 16 residues. Unmatched junction bases numbered 6, after V lost 3 bases and J lost 2 bases. In germline, CDR1 is SGHAT, CDR2 FQNNGV.

The gene calls are TRBV10-2 and TRBJ2-7; the match to TRBD2 covers 12 bases. The V and J ends lost 8 bases and 6 bases, in that order; junction bases with no gene match: 5. The CDR3 is 13 residues long. CDR1 and CDR2 from the germline V gene are WSHSY and SAAADI. The chain's CDR3 is CASGASGRGEQYF. The DNA for the CDR3 is TGCGCCAGCGGGGCTAGCGGGAGGGGCGAGCAGTACTTC.

The chain has TRBV2 and TRBJ2-1; TRBD2 matches 8 bases. CDR1 SNHLY and CDR2 FYNNEI come from the germline V gene. J lost 2 bases, V lost 2 bases, and 8 bases had no gene match. There are 17 residues in the CDR3. This chain's CDR3 is CASSETQAGDTYNEQFF. The CDR3 DNA is TGTGCCAGCAGTGAAACGCAAGCGGGAGACACCTACAATGAGCAGTTCTTC.

Remarks on this clone: Different DNA sequences within this sample yield the same CDR3. The genes are TRBV7-2 and TRBJ1-2; D is unclear. CDR3 length: 14 residues. V was clipped by 0 bases and J by 0 bases, with 5 bases between them. Per the germline V gene, CDR1 is SGHTA and CDR2 is FQGNSA. The CDR3 protein is CASSLAAANYGYTF. The DNA of the CDR3 is TGTGCCAGCAGCTTAGCGGCGGCTAACTATGGCTACACCTTC.

This CDR3 reads CASSARLAKAKNIQYF. CDR3 nucleotide sequence: TGTGCCAGCAGTGCCCGACTAGCCAAAGCCAAAAACATTCAGTACTTC. The rearrangement links TRBV28 to TRBJ2-4, with TRBD2 identical over 7 bases. The CDR3 has 16 residues. J gave up 0 bases and V 5 bases, and 7 bases lay outside the gene matches. The germline gives CDR1 MDHEN, CDR2 SYDVKM.

This clone occurred a few times. V is TRBV18 and J is TRBJ2-7; 10 bases agree with TRBD2. Trimming at V came to 5 bases and at J to 9 bases, leaving 7 bases not matched to a gene. The CDR3 runs 13 residues. Germline V gene sequence: CDR1 KGHSH, CDR2 LQKENI. CDR3 nucleotides: TGTGCCAGCTCATATGAGCGGGAGGGCCGGCAGTACTTC. As protein: CASSYEREGRQYF.

As concerns this clone: A read error is the likely source, as a far larger clone sits one nucleotide away. In the same sample, other DNA sequences code for this CDR3. The chain joins TRBV30 to TRBJ2-5; 8 bases are shared with TRBD2. CDR1 is GTSNPN and CDR2 is SVGIG in the germline V gene (reference sequence). There are 12 residues in the CDR3. The CDR3 nucleotides are TGTGCCTGGAGCCCCGGGGGGGAGACACAGTACTTC. Protein: CAWSPGGETQYF.

This clone was seen only a few times. A far larger clone differs by one base, so this is likely a read error. The sample holds other DNA sequences that translate to the same CDR3. The rearrangement joins TRBV7-9 to TRBJ1-1; the D is unclear. V lost 1 base, J lost 0 bases, and 0 bases lay in between. In germline, CDR1 is SEHNR, CDR2 FQNEAQ (reference sequence). The CDR3 is 12 residues long. As DNA, the CDR3 is TGTGCCAGCAGCTTAGTGAACACTGAAGCTTTCTTT. Amino acid sequence: CASSLVNTEAFF.

The chain couples TRBV11-3 to TRBJ1-1; the D gene is possibly TRBD1 (6 bases). V gave up 3 bases and J gave up 9 bases, with 14 bases separating them. CDR1 SGHNT and CDR2 YENEEA come from the germline V gene. This CDR3 spans 13 amino acids. CDR3 in amino acids: CASSFISGGQAFF. CDR3 coding DNA: TGTGCCAGCAGCTTCATCTCTGGGGGGCAAGCTTTCTTT.

The chain joins TRBV19 to TRBJ1-2; D gene unclear. The ends were cut back, 4 bases at V and 2 bases at J, with 11 bases in the middle. The CDR3 runs to 14 residues. Germline values: CDR1 LNHDA, CDR2 SQIVND (reference sequence). Here the CDR3 reads CASSTRTGNYGYTF. As DNA, the CDR3 is TGTGCCAGTAGTACTCGGACGGGGAACTATGGCTACACCTTC.

Points on this clone: Given a far larger clone just one base away, this is likely a sequencing read error. This CDR3 is also generated by other DNA sequences in the sample. The CDR3 bases are TGTGCCAGCAGTGAATTGGACTTCTCCGGGGCCAACGTCCTGACTTTC. Translated: CASSELDFSGANVLTF. This sequence joins TRBV6-1 and TRBJ2-6; maybe TRBD2 (5 bases). V was shortened by 2 bases and J by 4 bases, with 12 bases between the two germline ends. The length of the CDR3 is 16 residues. Looked up from germline, CDR1 is MNHNS and CDR2 is SASEGT.

The chain employs TRBV29-1 and TRBJ2-1, with D perhaps TRBD2 (5 bases). The V and J ends lost 4 bases and 2 bases respectively, with 6 bases between them. The germline V gene encodes CDR1 SQVTM and CDR2 ANQGSEA. The CDR3 totals 12 residues. CDR3 in amino acids: CSVGTPYNEQFF. Written as DNA, the CDR3 is TGCAGCGTTGGGACTCCCTACAATGAGCAGTTCTTC.

The chain carries TRBV5-1 and TRBJ1-2; D ambiguous. The CDR3 loop spans 14 amino acids. V was shortened by 2 bases and J by 4 bases, with 12 bases between the two germline ends. Germline CDR1 and CDR2: SGHRS and YFSETQ. CDR3: CASSFLGDSYGYTF. The CDR3 DNA reads as TGCGCCAGCAGCTTCCTCGGGGATAGCTATGGCTACACCTTC.

V is TRBV7-2 and J is TRBJ2-1; a possible D gene is TRBD2 (6 bases). V was trimmed by 3 bases and J by 3 bases, leaving 12 bases between them. The CDR3 is 15 residues long. Germline CDR1 reads SGHTA; CDR2 reads FQGNSA. Here the CDR3 reads CASSFLADFYNEQFF. For the CDR3, the DNA is TGTGCCAGCAGCTTTTTAGCGGACTTCTACAATGAGCAGTTCTTC.

This chain joins TRBV7-9 and TRBJ2-3; D ambiguous. The CDR3 has 14 residues. Germline V gives CDR1 SEHNR, CDR2 FQNEAQ (reference sequence). Trimming shortened V by 4 bases and J by 1 base, and 9 bases separated the two germline ends. DNA for the CDR3: TGTGCCAGCAGCTCTGGTTCGGGCACAGATACGCAGTATTTT. It encodes CASSSGSGTDTQYF.

This clone has ten or more counts. The chain combines TRBV7-2 with TRBJ2-7; D is possibly TRBD2 (6 bases). The CDR3 consists of 17 residues. Per the germline V gene, CDR1 is SGHTA and CDR2 is FQGNSA. Trimming pared 3 bases from V and 2 bases from J, leaving 20 bases between. The CDR3 DNA follows: TGTGCCAGCAGCTTCGCCTCGGGCGGGATAACGACCTACGAGCAGTACTTC. Encoded protein: CASSFASGGITTYEQYF. Complete variable domain (other parts from reference TRBV7-2 and TRBJ2-7): GAGVSQSPSNKVTEKGKDVELRCDPISGHTALYWYRQSLGQGLEFLIYFQGNSAPDKSGLPSDRFSAERTGGSVSTLTIQRTQQEDSAVYLCASSFASGGITTYEQYFGPGTRLTVT.

The rearrangement uses TRBV7-9 and TRBJ2-5, with 7 positions matching TRBD1. V lost 5 bases to trimming and J lost 3 bases; unmatched junction nucleotides: 9. This CDR3 region has 15 residues. Germline values: CDR1 SEHNR, CDR2 FQNEAQ (reference sequence). For the CDR3, the DNA is TGTGCCAGCAGCCCCGATGATACAGGGGAAGAGACCCAGTACTTC. Translated: CASSPDDTGEETQYF.

V is TRBV28 and J is TRBJ2-1; TRBD2 matches at 8 bases. This CDR3 spans 14 amino acids. Germline V lookup: CDR1 MDHEN, CDR2 SYDVKM. The J segment lost 4 bases and the V segment lost 3 bases, leaving 2 bases of the junction unmatched. CDR3 protein: CASSFGGRYNEQFF. Here the CDR3 DNA reads TGTGCCAGCAGTTTCGGCGGGAGGTACAATGAGCAGTTCTTC. The entire variable domain, with the rest obtained from reference TRBV28 and TRBJ2-1, is as follows: DVKVTQSSRYLVKRTGEKVFLECVQDMDHENMFWYRQDPGLGLRLIYFSYDVKMKEKGDIPEGYSVSREKKERFSLILESASTNQTSMYLCASSFGGRYNEQFFGPGTRLTVL.

V is TRBV18 and J is TRBJ2-1; TRBD2 matches at 13 bases. With 7 bases clipped from V and 8 bases from J, the junction kept 5 bases outside the gene matches. This CDR3 comprises 14 residues. CDR1 and CDR2 (germline): KGHSH, LQKENI. The CDR3 DNA sequence: TGTGCCAGCTTCACTAGCGGGAGGGAGTATGAGCAGTTCTTC. It encodes CASFTSGREYEQFF.